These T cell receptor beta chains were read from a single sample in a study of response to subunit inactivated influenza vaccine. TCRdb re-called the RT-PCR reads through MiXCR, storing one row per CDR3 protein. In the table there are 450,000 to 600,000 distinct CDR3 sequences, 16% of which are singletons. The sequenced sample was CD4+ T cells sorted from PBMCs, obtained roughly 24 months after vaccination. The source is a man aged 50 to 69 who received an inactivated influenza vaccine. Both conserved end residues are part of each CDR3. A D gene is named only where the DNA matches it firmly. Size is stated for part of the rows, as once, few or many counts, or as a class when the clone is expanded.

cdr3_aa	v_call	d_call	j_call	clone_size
CASSQGWNEQFF	TRBV3-1	.	TRBJ2-1	.
CASSWQSGANVLTF	TRBV11-2	.	TRBJ2-6	.
CASKGQGVGFGETQYF	TRBV4-2	TRBD1	TRBJ2-5	.
CASSYGASGISYEQYF	TRBV6-2/TRBV6-3	TRBD2	TRBJ2-7	few
CASSSTRTAYNEQFF	TRBV28	.	TRBJ2-1	few
CASSLGYSSEQYF	TRBV13	.	TRBJ2-7	.
CASSRTGQGNNEQFF	TRBV4-3	TRBD1	TRBJ2-1	many
CASSWDRDFFNEQFF	TRBV27	TRBD1	TRBJ2-1	.
CASSQTGQGIQPQHF	TRBV3-1	TRBD1	TRBJ1-5	few
CASSLDLGGYEQYF	TRBV11-2	.	TRBJ2-7	.
CASSQALLWTGDYGYTF	TRBV4-2	TRBD1	TRBJ1-2	.
CASSPGSWGCTDTQYF	TRBV21-1	.	TRBJ2-3	.
CSVTRPGQGTSGTKEQYF	TRBV29-1	TRBD2	TRBJ2-7	.
CASSLSSSGAVEQYF	TRBV5-5	.	TRBJ2-7	few
CSATTTIGDTQYF	TRBV20-1	.	TRBJ2-3	.
CASSVVPSYEQYF	TRBV9	.	TRBJ2-7	.
CASSQGAVEGQLFF	TRBV4-1	.	TRBJ2-2	few
CASSQGGRPFAYEQYF	TRBV4-2	.	TRBJ2-7	.
CASSGTSTTYEQYF	TRBV4-3	TRBD2	TRBJ2-7	.
CASSSVSGNTIYF	TRBV27	.	TRBJ1-3	.
CASSSPTGAPYEQYF	TRBV6-1	.	TRBJ2-7	few
CASAKGAGETGELFF	TRBV5-1	TRBD2	TRBJ2-2	few